Following are 27 T cell receptor beta chains from one sample sequenced in a study of spatial heterogeneity in lung cancer. In TCRdb, the 5' RACE reads were re-called with MiXCR into one record per CDR3 protein. The top ten clones hold approximately 17% of a sample with about 120,000 distinct CDR3 sequences, 12% of them seen once. Time point in this sample: blood at routine non-recurrence follow-up after resection. Extraction of whole RNA from tumor, nontumor lung or frozen PBMC preceded unsorted sequencing. Sequenced material: PBMCs, taken at follow-up. The receptors here all came from a male donor with early-stage non-small cell lung cancer.

In its sample, this clonotype was seen a few times. This sequence joins TRBV7-2 and TRBJ2-5; either TRBD1 or TRBD2 may supply D (5 bases each). Trimming pared 1 base from V and 4 bases from J, leaving 10 bases between. Per germline, CDR1 SGHTA and CDR2 FQGNSA. The CDR3 covers 14 residues. The CDR3 nucleotides read TGTGCCAGCAGCTTAGTGAGGGGTTCAGAGACCCAGTACTTC. As protein: CASSLVRGSETQYF.

This clonotype has only a few counts. The chain employs TRBV9 and TRBJ2-7; D tentatively reads TRBD1 or TRBD2 (5 bases each). Trimming pared 0 bases from V and 1 base from J, leaving 11 bases between. This CDR3 comprises 15 residues. Germline CDR1 is SGDLS and CDR2 is YYNGEE. This CDR3 is CASSVAGRESYEQYF. CDR3 DNA: TGTGCCAGCAGCGTAGCGGGCAGGGAGTCCTACGAGCAGTACTTC.

This clonotype was observed at least ten times. The chain combines TRBV12-3 or TRBV12-4 with TRBJ2-1; D call uncertain. The germline V and J ends were trimmed by 1 base and 10 bases, with 14 bases remaining between them. This CDR3 region has 14 residues. CDR3 residues: CASSLGVTAHEQFF. CDR3 sequence (DNA): TGTGCCAGCAGTTTAGGGGTTACAGCTCACGAGCAGTTCTTC.

This clonotype appeared many times. The CDR3 sequence is CASSDRQGYGLFF. The CDR3 bases are TGTGCCAGCAGTGACCGTCAGGGTTATGGTCTGTTTTTT. This chain links TRBV6-5 with TRBJ1-4, with D perhaps TRBD1 (5 bases). Trimming pared 5 bases from V and 14 bases from J, leaving 18 bases between. This CDR3 spans 13 amino acids. CDR1 MNHEY and CDR2 SVGAGI come from the germline V gene.

J is TRBJ1-3 and V is TRBV9; the D is unclear. Germline CDR1 reads SGDLS; CDR2 reads YYNGEE. The CDR3 is 15 residues long. Trimming pared 0 bases from V and 3 bases from J, leaving 10 bases between. CDR3: CASSVGPALGNTIYF. The CDR3 nucleotides are TGTGCCAGCAGCGTAGGCCCAGCGCTTGGAAACACCATATATTTT.

This clonotype showed up many times. The chain links TRBV5-1 to TRBJ2-5; 8 bases line up with TRBD1. CDR1 is SGHRS, CDR2 YFSETQ, per germline. Trimming removed 3 bases from V and 1 base from J; junction bases left unmatched: 5. The CDR3 is made up of 15 amino acids. The CDR3 here is CASSWGQEGQETQYF. Written as DNA, the CDR3 is TGCGCCAGCAGCTGGGGACAGGAGGGCCAAGAGACCCAGTACTTC.

The J gene is TRBJ1-5, the V gene TRBV12-3 or TRBV12-4; D may be TRBD1 (5 bases). Trimming shortened V by 3 bases and J by 1 base, and 13 bases separated the two germline ends. This CDR3 comprises 16 residues. CDR3 loop: CASSFGAGRSNQPQHF. CDR3 in DNA: TGTGCCAGCAGTTTCGGGGCAGGGAGGAGCAATCAGCCCCAGCATTTT.

In this sample, this clonotype turned up many times. CDR3 sequence reads: CASSGDRASRNNSPLHF. Here the CDR3 DNA reads TGTGCCAGCAGCGGGGACAGGGCATCCCGAAATAATTCACCCCTCCACTTT. The rearrangement uses TRBV9 and TRBJ1-6, with 9 bases identical to TRBD1. CDR3 length equals 17 residues. V lost 3 bases and J lost 5; bases outside the gene matches: 9. Germline lookup yields CDR1 SGDLS and CDR2 YYNGEE.

This clonotype has a handful of counts. The chain joins TRBV28 to TRBJ2-7; D is uncertain. The CDR3 is 12 amino acids. V lost 5 bases and J 6 bases, leaving 11 bases between the germline ends. The V gene's germline CDR1 is MDHEN and CDR2 SYDVKM. This CDR3 reads CASSDPKGEQYF. CDR3 DNA: TGTGCCAGCAGTGACCCAAAGGGCGAGCAGTACTTC.

This clonotype was counted between two and nine times. The genes are TRBV11-1 and TRBJ1-1; D is perhaps TRBD1 (6 bases). This CDR3 comprises 14 residues. With 3 bases removed from V and 0 bases from J, the gap between germline ends came to 8 bases. Germline assignment: CDR1 SGHAT and CDR2 FQDESV (reference sequence). DNA of the CDR3: TGTGCCAGCAGCTTTGGACAGCTGAACACTGAAGCTTTCTTT. Protein sequence: CASSFGQLNTEAFF. The whole variable domain, filled in from reference TRBV11-1 and TRBJ1-1, reads EAEVAQSPRYKITEKSQAVAFWCDPISGHATLYWYRQILGQGPELLVQFQDESVVDDSQLPKDRFSAERLKGVDSTLKIQPAELGDSAMYLCASSFGQLNTEAFFGQGTRLTVV.

This clonotype appeared a few times. The chain uses TRBV5-1 and TRBJ2-3, with 14 bases fitting TRBD2. The germline CDR1 and CDR2 sequences are SGHRS and YFSETQ. The CDR3 sequence is 17 residues long. The J segment lost 6 bases and the V segment lost 4 bases, leaving 10 bases of the junction unmatched. In DNA, the CDR3 is TGCGCCAGCAGCAAAAGGACTAGCGGGGGGCCAGGGGATACGCAGTATTTT. Encoded protein: CASSKRTSGGPGDTQYF.

The rearrangement links TRBV4-3 to TRBJ2-1; TRBD1 aligns across 9 bases. Germline trimming cut 0 bases from V and 8 bases from J; bases unmatched to any gene: 14. Germline CDR1 LGHNA, CDR2 YSLEER. This CDR3 comprises 18 residues. Written as DNA, the CDR3 is TGCGCCAGCAGCCAAGATTCCCCTTATGGACAGGGGAACCATGAGCAGTTCTTC. Its protein is CASSQDSPYGQGNHEQFF.

The gene calls are TRBV5-1 and TRBJ2-5; TRBD2 agrees at 15 bases. This CDR3 comprises 17 residues. V lost 6 bases and J lost 2; bases outside the gene matches: 8. The germline V gene has CDR1 SGHRS and CDR2 YFSETQ. The DNA for the CDR3 is TGCGCCAGCACCCCGGGACTAGCGGGGGGACCGCAAGAGACCCAGTACTTC. It encodes CASTPGLAGGPQETQYF. The full variable domain, with the rest looked up from reference TRBV5-1 and TRBJ2-5, is KAGVTQTPRYLIKTRGQQVTLSCSPISGHRSVSWYQQTPGQGLQFLFEYFSETQRNKGNFPGRFSGRQFSNSRSEMNVSTLELGDSALYLCASTPGLAGGPQETQYFGPGTRLLVL.

The chain uses TRBV27 and TRBJ2-3; maybe TRBD1 (6 bases). V shed 8 bases and J shed 0 bases, with 24 bases lying between them. The CDR3 is 18 amino acids. Germline loops: CDR1 MNHEY, CDR2 SMNVEV (reference sequence). CDR3 in amino acids: CASLPGLGAESSTDTQYF. DNA of the CDR3: TGTGCCAGCCTTCCGGGTTTGGGGGCCGAATCTAGCACAGATACGCAGTATTTT.

J is TRBJ1-4 and V is TRBV4-1; possible D gene TRBD1, 6 bases. Trimming pared 2 bases from V and 5 bases from J, leaving 15 bases between. The length of the CDR3 is 16 residues. From germline, CDR1 is MGHRA and CDR2 YSYEKL. CDR3 coding DNA: TGCGCCAGCAGCCAACGCCGGACAGCCGACAATGAAAAACTGTTTTTT. Encoded protein: CASSQRRTADNEKLFF.

This clonotype was seen ten or more times. V and J are TRBV4-3 and TRBJ2-1, with TRBD2 identical over 8 bases. Germline V gives CDR1 LGHNA, CDR2 YSLEER. Trimming took 3 bases from V and 6 from J; bases not matched to a gene: 7. The CDR3 length is 15 residues. CDR3 residues: CASSHLPGTSNEQFF. Here the CDR3 DNA reads TGCGCCAGCAGCCACCTTCCCGGGACTAGCAATGAGCAGTTCTTC.

The chain combines TRBV20-1 with TRBJ2-3; 9 bases align to TRBD2. With V trimmed by 7 bases and J by 2 bases, 10 bases remained unmatched. The CDR3 has 15 residues. Germline CDR1 DFQATT, CDR2 SNEGSKA (reference sequence). Written as DNA, the CDR3 is TGCAGTGTAGAGAGGCCTAGCGGGGTCACAGATACGCAGTATTTT. This translates into CSVERPSGVTDTQYF.

The rearrangement joins TRBV7-9 to TRBJ1-2; D unresolved. Germline CDR1 SEHNR, CDR2 FQNEAQ (reference sequence). The CDR3 runs 14 residues. Trimming removed 4 bases at V and 4 bases at J, with 13 bases between. CDR3 nucleotide sequence: TGTGCCAGCAGCTCCGCGGGCGGACCCTATGGCTACACCTTC. Protein: CASSSAGGPYGYTF.

This clonotype was seen more than once but under ten times. This rearrangement joins TRBV7-2 to TRBJ2-1; tentatively, D is TRBD1 (6 bases). The CDR3 sequence is 16 residues long. Germline lookup yields CDR1 SGHTA and CDR2 FQGNSA. V lost 1 base to trimming and J lost 7 bases, with 17 bases between them. CDR3 sequence reads: CASSLVGRGWRNEQFF. CDR3 sequence (DNA): TGTGCCAGCAGCTTAGTGGGCAGGGGTTGGAGGAATGAGCAGTTCTTC.

The J gene is TRBJ2-3, the V gene TRBV30; D gene ambiguous. CDR3 length: 12 amino acids. The germline V gene encodes CDR1 GTSNPN and CDR2 SVGIG (reference sequence). V gave up 0 bases and J gave up 2 bases, with 3 bases separating them. CDR3 DNA sequence: TGTGCCTGGAGTGTGTCCACAGATACGCAGTATTTT. It specifies CAWSVSTDTQYF.

As for this clonotype: This clone may be a read error of a much larger clone one base away. CDR3 sequence reads: CAISGPDRQYF. The CDR3 coding sequence is TGTGCCATCAGTGGGCCAGATAGGCAGTATTTT. V gene TRBV10-3 combines with J gene TRBJ2-3; no reliable D call. This CDR3 is built from 11 residues. Germline V lookup: CDR1 ENHRY, CDR2 SYGVKD.

This clonotype was seen more than once but under ten times. The chain employs TRBV6-1 and TRBJ1-2, with D maybe TRBD1 (5 bases). Trimming cost V 3 bases and J 2 bases, with 16 bases left between them. Germline V gives CDR1 MNHNS, CDR2 SASEGT. The length of the CDR3 is 16 residues. For the CDR3, the DNA is TGTGCCAGCAGTGAGAAGGTCTTGGCAGGGAACTATGGCTACACCTTC. This codes for CASSEKVLAGNYGYTF.

This clonotype was picked up many times. This rearrangement joins TRBV20-1 to TRBJ1-1, with a possible D match to TRBD1 (6 bases). Trimming left V 6 bases short and J 5 bases short, with 16 bases between. The CDR3 sequence is 13 residues long. Looked up from germline, CDR1 is DFQATT and CDR2 is SNEGSKA (reference sequence). The chain's CDR3 is CSARTDLGTEAFF. CDR3 coding DNA: TGCAGTGCGCGGACAGATTTGGGGACTGAAGCTTTCTTT.

The V and J genes are TRBV12-3 or TRBV12-4 and TRBJ1-6, with TRBD1 matching over 9 bases. Unmatched junction bases numbered 6, after V lost 2 bases and J lost 10 bases. The CDR3 sequence is 15 residues long. Here the CDR3 DNA reads TGTGCCAGCAGTTTAAGGGACAGGGATTGGTCACCCCTCCACTTT. This translates into CASSLRDRDWSPLHF.

There are a few counts of this clonotype. The chain is built from TRBV20-1 and TRBJ2-7, with D maybe TRBD1 (6 bases). The V gene lost 1 base and the J gene lost 2 bases, with 15 bases spanning the gap. The CDR3 length is 15 residues. Looked up from germline, CDR1 is DFQATT and CDR2 is SNEGSKA (reference sequence). CDR3 nucleotide sequence: TGCAGTGCTAGAGGCGACAGACAGGCCACCTACGAGCAGTACTTC. Translated, it gives CSARGDRQATYEQYF.

The sample holds a few counts of this clonotype. The rearrangement joins TRBV6-2 or TRBV6-3 to TRBJ1-1; 10 nucleotides align to TRBD1. V lost 6 bases to trimming and J lost 10 bases; unmatched junction nucleotides: 17. The CDR3 consists of 16 residues. Germline values: CDR1 MNHEY, CDR2 SVGEGT. CDR3 residues: CASSPRTGGGLWRAFF. The CDR3 DNA is TGTGCCAGCAGCCCCCGGACAGGGGGAGGTTTATGGCGAGCTTTCTTT.

This clonotype was recorded a few times. The V and J genes are TRBV5-1 and TRBJ1-5; D gene ambiguous. The germline V gene has CDR1 SGHRS and CDR2 YFSETQ. CDR3 size: 14 residues. V was clipped by 0 bases and J by 4 bases, with 8 bases between them. CDR3 DNA sequence: TGCGCCAGCAGCTTGGGGCAGCCAAATCAGCCCCAGCATTTT. Protein: CASSLGQPNQPQHF.